What follows are 12 T cell receptor beta chains derived from one specimen sequenced in a study of blood T cell repertoires in COVID-19. Clones were read by immunoSEQ multiplex PCR, and TCRdb kept only the in-frame ones, dropping some. The repertoire has more than 300,000 clones, 83% of them found once; the top ten carry about 1.2%. The specimen sequenced was peripheral blood. Source of these receptors: a woman aged 50 to 65 with acute or convalescent COVID-19.

V gene TRBV7-3 combines with J gene TRBJ2-3, with 8 positions matching TRBD1. V lost 5 bases to trimming and J lost 2 bases; unmatched junction nucleotides: 9. The CDR3 totals 16 residues. Germline CDR1 reads SGHTA; CDR2 reads FQGTGA. CDR3 nucleotide sequence: TGTGCCAGCAGCCCGAACAGGGGGGCCTCCACAGATACGCAGTATTTT. Translating it yields CASSPNRGASTDTQYF.

In its sample, this clone was seen a few times. This chain connects TRBV3-1 (or the pseudogene TRBV3-2) to TRBJ2-1; TRBD2 agrees at 9 bases. This CDR3 region has 14 residues. Trimming removed 4 bases from V and 8 bases from J; junction bases left unmatched: 6. Germline CDR1 LGHDT, CDR2 YNNKEL (reference sequence). The CDR3 DNA sequence: TGTGCCAGCAGCCCCTTTAGCGGGAGCCATGAGCAGTTCTTC. Amino acids: CASSPFSGSHEQFF.

This chain connects TRBV25-1 to TRBJ1-2, with D perhaps matching TRBD1 (6 bases). Between the trimmed V and J ends, which lost 7 bases and 5 bases, there was a span of 14 bases. Germline CDR1 MGHDK, CDR2 SYGVNS. This CDR3 has 13 amino acids. For the CDR3, the DNA is TGTGCCAGCAATCAAGCAGGACAGTATGGCTACACCTTC. This codes for CASNQAGQYGYTF.

The CDR3 nucleotides are TGCAGCGTTGAAGGGCAGCTAGCGAACACAGATACGCAGTATTTT. Residues: CSVEGQLANTDTQYF. The chain couples TRBV29-1 to TRBJ2-3; D is perhaps TRBD2 (6 bases). Germline CDR1 and CDR2: SQVTM and ANQGSEA. CDR3 length: 15 amino acids. Trimming removed 1 base from V and 2 bases from J, with 13 bases in between.

V usage is TRBV27 and J usage is TRBJ2-3; tentatively, D is TRBD1 (5 bases). Germline CDR1 is MNHEY and CDR2 is SMNVEV (reference sequence). Trimming took off 3 bases at V and 0 bases at J, with 19 bases between the two ends. This CDR3 has 18 amino acids. The CDR3 DNA is TGTGCCAGCAGTTTTAGGGTCCAGGGCAGTCTTAGCACAGATACGCAGTATTTT. Translated: CASSFRVQGSLSTDTQYF.

V is TRBV4-3 and J is TRBJ2-3; TRBD2 is a possible D gene (7 bases). The germline gives CDR1 LGHNA, CDR2 YSLEER. The CDR3 consists of 16 residues. The V end was cut by 0 bases, the J end by 1 base, with 11 bases between. The DNA for the CDR3 is TGCGCCAGCAGCCAAGATCGGGGGGCAGGCACAGATACGCAGTATTTT. Translating gives CASSQDRGAGTDTQYF.

The chain links TRBV2 to TRBJ1-1, with TRBD1 identical over 7 bases. J gave up 5 bases and V 7 bases, and 13 bases lay outside the gene matches. Germline V lookup: CDR1 SNHLY, CDR2 FYNNEI. The CDR3 has 15 residues. The CDR3, as DNA: TGTGCCAGCAAGTTACGTGAGACAGGGATGACTGAAGCTTTCTTT. This encodes CASKLRETGMTEAFF. The full variable domain, completed using reference TRBV2 and TRBJ1-1, is EPEVTQTPSHQVTQMGQEVILRCVPISNHLYFYWYRQILGQKVEFLVSFYNNEISEKSEIFDDQFSVERPDGSNFTLKIRSTKLEDSAMYFCASKLRETGMTEAFFGQGTRLTVV.

This chain joins TRBV5-1 and TRBJ2-1; 13 bases match TRBD2. Germline values: CDR1 SGHRS, CDR2 YFSETQ. CDR3 length: 15 amino acids. V was clipped by 4 bases and J by 7 bases; unmatched bases: 5. CDR3: CASSQTSGRGNEQFF. The CDR3 nucleotides are TGCGCCAGCAGCCAAACTAGCGGGAGGGGGAATGAGCAGTTCTTC.

V usage is TRBV5-1 and J usage is TRBJ1-1; 7 bases fit TRBD1. V lost 4 bases, J lost 3 bases, and 6 bases stayed unmatched. This CDR3 region has 14 residues. Germline CDR1 and CDR2: SGHRS and YFSETQ. The CDR3 nucleotides are TGCGCCAGCAGCAGGTACGGACAGGACACTGAAGCTTTCTTT. Amino acid sequence: CASSRYGQDTEAFF. The full variable domain, with the rest looked up from reference TRBV5-1 and TRBJ1-1, is KAGVTQTPRYLIKTRGQQVTLSCSPISGHRSVSWYQQTPGQGLQFLFEYFSETQRNKGNFPGRFSGRQFSNSRSEMNVSTLELGDSALYLCASSRYGQDTEAFFGQGTRLTVV.

The chain couples TRBV14 to TRBJ2-5; D is undetermined. This CDR3 is 12 amino acids long. Germline CDR1 reads SGHDN; CDR2 reads FVKESK. Between the trimmed V and J ends, which lost 1 base and 6 bases, there was a span of 6 bases. CDR3 in DNA: TGTGCCAGCAGCCAAGGAGTCCAGACCCAGTACTTC. Translating it yields CASSQGVQTQYF.

The chain employs TRBV7-7 and TRBJ1-3, with D possibly being TRBD1 (5 bases). CDR3 size: 14 residues. Trimming left V 1 base short and J 7 bases short, with 11 bases between. Germline CDR1 and CDR2: SSHAT and FNYEAQ (reference sequence). The chain's CDR3 is CASSLGGTPNTIYF. CDR3 nucleotides: TGTGCCAGCAGCTTAGGGGGCACGCCGAACACCATATATTTT.

The chain is built from TRBV29-1 and TRBJ1-4; 9 bases fit TRBD1. Per the germline V gene, CDR1 is SQVTM and CDR2 is ANQGSEA. Germline trimming cut 7 bases from V and 7 bases from J; bases unmatched to any gene: 4. This CDR3 spans 12 amino acids. This CDR3 reads CSGGQGREKLFF. DNA of the CDR3: TGCAGCGGGGGACAGGGTCGTGAAAAACTGTTTTTT.